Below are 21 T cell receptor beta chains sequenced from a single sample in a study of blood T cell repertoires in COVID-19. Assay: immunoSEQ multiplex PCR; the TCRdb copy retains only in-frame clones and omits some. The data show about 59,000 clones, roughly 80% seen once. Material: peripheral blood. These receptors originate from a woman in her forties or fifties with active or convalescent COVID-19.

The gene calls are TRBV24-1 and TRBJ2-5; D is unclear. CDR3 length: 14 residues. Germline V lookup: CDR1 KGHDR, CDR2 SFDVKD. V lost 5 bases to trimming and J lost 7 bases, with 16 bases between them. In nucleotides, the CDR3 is TGTGCCACCAGTGGTCCCGACAACTCAGGGACCCAGTACTTC. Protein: CATSGPDNSGTQYF.

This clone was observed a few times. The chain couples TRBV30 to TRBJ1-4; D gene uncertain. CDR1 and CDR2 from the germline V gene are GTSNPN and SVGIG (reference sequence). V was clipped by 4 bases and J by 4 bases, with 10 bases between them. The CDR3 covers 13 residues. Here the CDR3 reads CAWTRDFNEKLFF. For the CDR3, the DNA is TGTGCCTGGACGAGGGATTTTAATGAAAAACTGTTTTTT.

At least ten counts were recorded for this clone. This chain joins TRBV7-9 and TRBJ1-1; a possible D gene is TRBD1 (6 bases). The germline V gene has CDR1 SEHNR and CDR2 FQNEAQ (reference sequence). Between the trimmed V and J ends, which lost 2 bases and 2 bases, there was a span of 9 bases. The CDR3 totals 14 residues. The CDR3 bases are TGTGCCAGCAGCTTACAGGGGCCCAACACTGAAGCTTTCTTT. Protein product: CASSLQGPNTEAFF.

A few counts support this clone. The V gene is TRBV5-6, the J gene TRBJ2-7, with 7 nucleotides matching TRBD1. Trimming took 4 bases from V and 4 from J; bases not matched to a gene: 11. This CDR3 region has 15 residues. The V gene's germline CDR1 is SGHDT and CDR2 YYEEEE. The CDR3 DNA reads TGTGCCAGCAGCCTGAACCCGGGACAGAAATACGAGCAGTACTTC. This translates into CASSLNPGQKYEQYF.

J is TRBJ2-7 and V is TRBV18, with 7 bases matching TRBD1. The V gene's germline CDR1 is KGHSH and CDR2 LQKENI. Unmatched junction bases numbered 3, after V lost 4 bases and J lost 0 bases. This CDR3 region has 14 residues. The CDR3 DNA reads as TGTGCCAGCTCACGGGACAGTGCCTCCTACGAGCAGTACTTC. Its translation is CASSRDSASYEQYF.

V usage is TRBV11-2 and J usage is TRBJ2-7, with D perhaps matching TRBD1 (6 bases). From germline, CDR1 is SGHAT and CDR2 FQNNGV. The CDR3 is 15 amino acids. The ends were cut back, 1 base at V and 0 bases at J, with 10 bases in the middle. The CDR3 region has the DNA TGTGCCAGCAGCTTAGTGGGGGCAGCCTCCTACGAGCAGTACTTC. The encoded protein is CASSLVGAASYEQYF.

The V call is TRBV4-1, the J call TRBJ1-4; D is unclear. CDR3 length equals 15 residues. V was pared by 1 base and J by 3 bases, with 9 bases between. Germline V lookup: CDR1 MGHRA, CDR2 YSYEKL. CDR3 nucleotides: TGCGCCAGCAGCCAAGTGAGGCTCTCTAATGAAAAACTGTTTTTT. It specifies CASSQVRLSNEKLFF.

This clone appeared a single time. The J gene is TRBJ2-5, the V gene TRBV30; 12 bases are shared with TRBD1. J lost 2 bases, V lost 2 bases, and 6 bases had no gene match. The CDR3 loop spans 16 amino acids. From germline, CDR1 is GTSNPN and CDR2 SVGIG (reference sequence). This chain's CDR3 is CAWSLGTGGAQETQYF. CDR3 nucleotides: TGTGCCTGGAGTCTAGGGACAGGGGGCGCGCAAGAGACCCAGTACTTC.

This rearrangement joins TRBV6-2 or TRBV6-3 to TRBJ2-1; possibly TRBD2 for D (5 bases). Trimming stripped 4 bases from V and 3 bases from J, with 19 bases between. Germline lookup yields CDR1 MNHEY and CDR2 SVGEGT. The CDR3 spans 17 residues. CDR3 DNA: TGTGCCAGCAGTTCCGCCGTGGAGAGGGTAGGCTACAATGAGCAGTTCTTC. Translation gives CASSSAVERVGYNEQFF.

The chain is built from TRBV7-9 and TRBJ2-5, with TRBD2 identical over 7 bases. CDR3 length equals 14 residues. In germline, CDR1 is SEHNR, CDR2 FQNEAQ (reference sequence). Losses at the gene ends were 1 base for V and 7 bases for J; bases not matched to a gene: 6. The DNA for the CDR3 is TGTGCCAGCAGCTTAGGACTAGCCGAAGGGACCCAGTACTTC. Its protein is CASSLGLAEGTQYF.

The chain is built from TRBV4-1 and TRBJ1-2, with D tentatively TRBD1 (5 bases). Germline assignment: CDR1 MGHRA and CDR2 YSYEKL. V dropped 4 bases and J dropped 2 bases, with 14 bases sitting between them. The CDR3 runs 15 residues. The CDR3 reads CASSPYRDSNYGYTF. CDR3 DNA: TGCGCCAGCAGCCCCTATCGTGACAGCAACTATGGCTACACCTTC.

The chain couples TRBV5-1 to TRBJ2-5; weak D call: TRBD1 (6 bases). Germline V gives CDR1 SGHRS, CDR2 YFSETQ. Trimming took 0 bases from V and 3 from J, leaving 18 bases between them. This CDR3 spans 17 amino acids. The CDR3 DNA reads TGCGCCAGCAGCTTGGGGATATTGGACAAGGGGGAAGAGACCCAGTACTTC. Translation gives CASSLGILDKGEETQYF.

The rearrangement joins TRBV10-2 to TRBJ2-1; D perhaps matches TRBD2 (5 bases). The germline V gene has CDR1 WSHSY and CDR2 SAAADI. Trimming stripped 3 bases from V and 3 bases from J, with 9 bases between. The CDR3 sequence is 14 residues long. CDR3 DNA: TGCGCCAGCAGTGAATCGGGGATCTACAATGAGCAGTTCTTC. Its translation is CASSESGIYNEQFF.

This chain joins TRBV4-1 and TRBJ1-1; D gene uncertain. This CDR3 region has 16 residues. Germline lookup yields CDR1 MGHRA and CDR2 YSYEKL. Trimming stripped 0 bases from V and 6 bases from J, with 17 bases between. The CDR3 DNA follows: TGCGCCAGCAGCCAAGATGTCCGAGGGTGGGGATCTGAAGCTTTCTTT. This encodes CASSQDVRGWGSEAFF.

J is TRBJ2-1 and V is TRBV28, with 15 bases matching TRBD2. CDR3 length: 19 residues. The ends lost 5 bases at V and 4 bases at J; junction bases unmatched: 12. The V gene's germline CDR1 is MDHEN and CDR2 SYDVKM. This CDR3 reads CASSGGQGTSGRWYNEQFF. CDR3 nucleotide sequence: TGTGCCAGCAGTGGGGGCCAGGGGACTAGCGGGAGGTGGTACAATGAGCAGTTCTTC.

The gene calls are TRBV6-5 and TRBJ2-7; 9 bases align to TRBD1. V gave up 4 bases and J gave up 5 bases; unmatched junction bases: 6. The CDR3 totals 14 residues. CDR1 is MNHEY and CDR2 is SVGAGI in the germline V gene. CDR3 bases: TGTGCCAGCAGTTCACTCGGGACAGGGCACGAGCAGTACTTC. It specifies CASSSLGTGHEQYF.

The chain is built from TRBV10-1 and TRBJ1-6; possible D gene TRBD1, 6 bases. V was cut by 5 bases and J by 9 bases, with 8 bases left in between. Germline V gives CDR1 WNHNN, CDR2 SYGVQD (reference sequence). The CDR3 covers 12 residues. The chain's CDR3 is CASSRGASPLHF. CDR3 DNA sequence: TGCGCCAGCAGTCGGGGGGCTTCACCCCTCCACTTT.

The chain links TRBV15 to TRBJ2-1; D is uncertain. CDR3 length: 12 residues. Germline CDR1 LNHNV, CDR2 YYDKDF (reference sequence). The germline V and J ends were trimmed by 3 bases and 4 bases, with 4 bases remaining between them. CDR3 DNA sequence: TGTGCCACCAGCAGTAGATACAATGAGCAGTTCTTC. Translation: CATSSRYNEQFF.

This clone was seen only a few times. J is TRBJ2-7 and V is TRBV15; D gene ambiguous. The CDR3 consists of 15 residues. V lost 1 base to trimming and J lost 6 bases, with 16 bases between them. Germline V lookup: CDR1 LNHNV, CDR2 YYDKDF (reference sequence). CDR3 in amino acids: CATSRGTRTFREQYF. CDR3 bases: TGTGCCACCAGCAGAGGCACACGTACGTTTCGCGAGCAGTACTTC.

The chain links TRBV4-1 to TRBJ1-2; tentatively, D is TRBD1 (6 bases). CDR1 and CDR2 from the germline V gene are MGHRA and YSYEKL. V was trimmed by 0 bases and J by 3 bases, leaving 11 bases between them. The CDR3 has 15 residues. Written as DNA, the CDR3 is TGCGCCAGCAGCCAAGACACAGGGAAGGACTATGGCTACACCTTC. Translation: CASSQDTGKDYGYTF.

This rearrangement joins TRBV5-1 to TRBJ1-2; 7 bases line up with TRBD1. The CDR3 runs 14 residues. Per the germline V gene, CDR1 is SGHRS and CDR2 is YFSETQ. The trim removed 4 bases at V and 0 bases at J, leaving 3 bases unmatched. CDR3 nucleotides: TGCGCCAGCAGCCCCACAGGGGCTAACTATGGCTACACCTTC. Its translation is CASSPTGANYGYTF.